One and the same sample provided the 25 T cell receptor beta chains below, sequenced in a study of blood T cell repertoires in COVID-19. The method was immunoSEQ multiplex PCR; TCRdb's version includes in-frame clones alone and lacks a portion of them. The sample includes under 300,000 clones, about 86% of them seen just once. Sequenced: peripheral blood. Source of these receptors: a woman aged 55-75 years with active or convalescent COVID-19.

The chain links TRBV19 to TRBJ1-6; possible D gene TRBD1, 6 bases. The CDR3 runs 15 residues. V was cut by 6 bases and J by 7 bases, with 16 bases left in between. Germline V gene lookup returns CDR1 LNHDA and CDR2 SQIVND (reference sequence). The CDR3 DNA reads TGTGCCAGTAGCCAGGGGCAGGACTTGAATTCACCCCTCCACTTT. It yields the protein CASSQGQDLNSPLHF.

Comments on this clone: Other nucleotide sequences in the sample specify the same CDR3. V is TRBV11-2 and J is TRBJ1-1, with 9 bases fitting TRBD1. CDR1 and CDR2 (germline): SGHAT, FQNNGV. CDR3 length: 14 residues. V lost 3 bases, J lost 1 base, and 0 bases stayed unmatched. This chain's CDR3 is CASSLGQGNTEAFF. The DNA of the CDR3 is TGTGCCAGCAGCTTGGGACAGGGGAACACTGAAGCTTTCTTT.

The rearrangement links TRBV6-5 to TRBJ2-1; D gene ambiguous. V was clipped by 7 bases and J by 3 bases, with 16 bases between them. Germline CDR1 is MNHEY and CDR2 is SVGAGI. The CDR3 covers 15 residues. CDR3 DNA: TGTGCCAGCACCCTCGCCGGTGCTAGCTACAATGAGCAGTTCTTC. Translated, it gives CASTLAGASYNEQFF.

The chain carries TRBV5-1 and TRBJ2-7; 8 bases fit TRBD2. The germline V gene has CDR1 SGHRS and CDR2 YFSETQ. This CDR3 region has 13 residues. V was pared by 1 base and J by 5 bases, with 2 bases of the junction left unmatched. CDR3 DNA: TGCGCCAGCAGCTTGCGGCGGGGGGACGAGCAGTACTTC. This codes for CASSLRRGDEQYF.

The chain employs TRBV7-9 and TRBJ1-2; TRBD1 agrees at 12 bases. This CDR3 has 13 residues. In germline, CDR1 is SEHNR, CDR2 FQNEAQ (reference sequence). The trim removed 4 bases at V and 8 bases at J, leaving 2 bases unmatched. In DNA form, the CDR3 reads TGTGCCAGCAGCTGGGACAGGGGGCAAGGCTACACCTTC. Amino acids: CASSWDRGQGYTF.

V is TRBV19 and J is TRBJ1-1; unclear D gene. CDR3 length: 15 residues. Germline V gives CDR1 LNHDA, CDR2 SQIVND (reference sequence). The V gene lost 7 bases and the J gene lost 4 bases, with 19 bases spanning the gap. The CDR3 loop is CASTIAEGLGTEAFF. The CDR3 DNA is TGTGCCAGTACTATCGCAGAGGGTTTAGGCACTGAAGCTTTCTTT.

This sequence joins TRBV27 and TRBJ2-4, with D possibly TRBD1 on 5 matching bases. V was pared by 5 bases and J by 0 bases, with 14 bases between. The CDR3 runs to 16 residues. Germline-derived CDR1 and CDR2 are MNHEY and SMNVEV (reference sequence). The CDR3 DNA follows: TGTGCCAGCAGTCTTTCAGGGTACTTAGCCAAAAACATTCAGTACTTC. This encodes CASSLSGYLAKNIQYF.

This rearrangement joins TRBV5-1 to TRBJ2-7; D is unclear. Deletions cut 4 bases from V and 2 bases from J, with 10 bases between. This CDR3 region has 13 residues. Germline CDR1 is SGHRS and CDR2 is YFSETQ. The CDR3 nucleotides read TGCGCCAGCAGCCCCGGGTCGGCCTACGAGCAGTACTTC. Amino acid sequence: CASSPGSAYEQYF. The full variable domain, in which reference TRBV5-1 and TRBJ2-7 provide the parts outside the CDR3, is KAGVTQTPRYLIKTRGQQVTLSCSPISGHRSVSWYQQTPGQGLQFLFEYFSETQRNKGNFPGRFSGRQFSNSRSEMNVSTLELGDSALYLCASSPGSAYEQYFGPGTRLTVT.

J is TRBJ1-1 and V is TRBV30; TRBD1 aligns across 9 bases. The length of the CDR3 is 14 residues. With 8 bases clipped from V and 3 bases from J, the junction kept 10 bases outside the gene matches. Per germline, CDR1 GTSNPN and CDR2 SVGIG (reference sequence). CDR3 in amino acids: CAQALTGGDTEAFF. The CDR3 DNA reads TGTGCCCAGGCCCTGACAGGGGGAGACACTGAAGCTTTCTTT.

This clone was picked up one time. The chain uses TRBV7-9 and TRBJ1-2; 8 bases agree with TRBD1. The V and J ends lost 5 bases and 6 bases, in that order; junction bases with no gene match: 8. CDR1 is SEHNR and CDR2 is FQNEAQ in the germline V gene (reference sequence). The CDR3 is 14 amino acids. The DNA for the CDR3 is TGTGCCAGCAGCCGTCAGGGGGCCTATAATGGCTACACCTTC. Translating it yields CASSRQGAYNGYTF.

V gene TRBV30 combines with J gene TRBJ2-1; TRBD1 aligns across 8 bases. This CDR3 has 15 residues. CDR1 and CDR2 from the germline V gene are GTSNPN and SVGIG (reference sequence). Trimming cost V 0 bases and J 6 bases; bases outside gene matches: 7. CDR3 sequence reads: CAWSVLTGVGNEQFF. The CDR3 region has the DNA TGTGCCTGGAGTGTGTTGACAGGGGTGGGCAATGAGCAGTTCTTC.

The rearrangement uses TRBV11-2 and TRBJ1-4; D may be TRBD1 (5 bases). V was trimmed by 5 bases and J by 0 bases, leaving 13 bases between them. Germline V gives CDR1 SGHAT, CDR2 FQNNGV. The CDR3 sequence is 16 residues long. The CDR3 DNA reads TGTGCCAGCAGCCGCGACAGCTCAGCAACTAATGAAAAACTGTTTTTT. Residues: CASSRDSSATNEKLFF.

V usage is TRBV12-3 or TRBV12-4 and J usage is TRBJ1-1; weak D call: TRBD1 (5 bases). Trimming left V 6 bases short and J 8 bases short, with 10 bases between. This CDR3 contains 11 residues. The CDR3 region is CASSRQGEAFF. The CDR3 coding sequence is TGTGCCAGCAGCCGGCAGGGCGAAGCTTTCTTT.

This clone was counted only a few times. V and J are TRBV3-1 (or the pseudogene TRBV3-2) and TRBJ1-3, with D tentatively TRBD1 (6 bases). CDR1 and CDR2 from the germline V gene are LGHDT and YNNKEL (reference sequence). The V end was cut by 5 bases, the J end by 0 bases, with 14 bases between. The CDR3 extends over 16 amino acids. CDR3 amino acids: CASSSGVGHSGNTIYF. In DNA, the CDR3 is TGTGCCAGCAGCTCAGGGGTCGGTCACTCTGGAAACACCATATATTTT.

This rearrangement joins TRBV6-2 or TRBV6-3 to TRBJ1-6; no reliable D call. V gave up 2 bases and J gave up 7 bases, with 9 bases separating them. The CDR3 is made up of 14 amino acids. Germline assignment: CDR1 MNHEY and CDR2 SVGEGT. This chain's CDR3 is CASSYAETNSPLHF. The CDR3 bases are TGTGCCAGCAGTTACGCGGAGACGAATTCACCCCTCCACTTT.

The J gene is TRBJ1-5, the V gene TRBV12-5; 7 nucleotides match TRBD1. This CDR3 region has 16 residues. The trim removed 5 bases at V and 0 bases at J, leaving 7 bases unmatched. CDR1 and CDR2 (germline): LGHNT, FRNRAP. Here the CDR3 DNA reads TGTGCTAGTGGTCGGGAGACAGGGCTTAGCAATCAGCCCCAGCATTTT. Its protein is CASGRETGLSNQPQHF.

The J gene is TRBJ2-7, the V gene TRBV15; 9 nucleotides line up with TRBD1. V lost 5 bases, J lost 2 bases, and 4 bases stayed unmatched. The CDR3 runs to 14 residues. Germline V lookup: CDR1 LNHNV, CDR2 YYDKDF (reference sequence). Here the CDR3 DNA reads TGTGCCACCAGCGCGGGACAGGGAACCTACGAGCAGTACTTC. Protein product: CATSAGQGTYEQYF. Using reference TRBV15 and TRBJ2-7 for the parts outside the CDR3, the full variable domain is DAMVIQNPRYQVTQFGKPVTLSCSQTLNHNVMYWYQQKSSQAPKLLFHYYDKDFNNEADTPDNFQSRRPNTSFCFLDIRSPGLGDTAMYLCATSAGQGTYEQYFGPGTRLTVT.

V gene TRBV30 combines with J gene TRBJ2-3; 15 bases fit TRBD2. The CDR3 consists of 15 residues. J gave up 2 bases and V 5 bases, and 2 bases lay outside the gene matches. Germline-derived CDR1 and CDR2 are GTSNPN and SVGIG (reference sequence). The CDR3 here is CAWGTSGGNTDTQYF. As DNA, the CDR3 is TGTGCCTGGGGGACTAGCGGGGGGAACACAGATACGCAGTATTTT.

J is TRBJ1-5 and V is TRBV6-5; D uncertain. V gave up 6 bases and J gave up 6 bases, with 9 bases separating them. The germline V gene has CDR1 MNHEY and CDR2 SVGAGI. This CDR3 is 12 amino acids long. The CDR3 here is CASRTGIQPQHF. CDR3 DNA sequence: TGTGCCAGCAGGACGGGGATTCAGCCCCAGCATTTT.

The chain couples TRBV5-4 to TRBJ2-1; 9 bases line up with TRBD2. V lost 5 bases, J lost 8 bases, and 8 bases stayed unmatched. The CDR3 runs to 14 residues. CDR1 is SGHNT, CDR2 YYREEE, per germline (reference sequence). The CDR3 loop is CASRAGTSSHEQFF. CDR3 nucleotides: TGTGCCAGCAGAGCCGGGACTAGCTCCCATGAGCAGTTCTTC.

This chain connects TRBV3-1 (or the pseudogene TRBV3-2) to TRBJ1-4; TRBD1 is a possible D gene (6 bases). The CDR3 runs 15 residues. Germline V CDR1 and CDR2: LGHDT, YNNKEL (reference sequence). Trimming removed 2 bases at V and 8 bases at J, with 15 bases between. The DNA for the CDR3 is TGTGCCAGCAGCCAATCGGGCAGGGGAAGGGAAAAACTGTTTTTT. This codes for CASSQSGRGREKLFF.

The V and J genes are TRBV19 and TRBJ2-3; weak D call: TRBD1 (5 bases). Germline V lookup: CDR1 LNHDA, CDR2 SQIVND (reference sequence). V was pared by 7 bases and J by 5 bases, with 10 bases between. This CDR3 has 12 residues. CDR3 sequence (DNA): TGTGCCAGTAAGAGTAGGGGAGATACGCAGTATTTT. This sequence encodes CASKSRGDTQYF.

This chain links TRBV19 with TRBJ1-5, with a tentative D call TRBD1 (5 bases). Trimming stripped 6 bases from V and 1 base from J, with 19 bases between. The CDR3 loop spans 17 amino acids. Germline CDR1 LNHDA, CDR2 SQIVND (reference sequence). The CDR3 sequence is CASSPPRGTISNQPQHF. The CDR3 nucleotides are TGTGCCAGTAGCCCACCGCGGGGGACCATCAGCAATCAGCCCCAGCATTTT.

The chain recombines TRBV15 with TRBJ1-5; D ambiguous. V lost 0 bases, J lost 1 base, and 7 bases lay in between. The CDR3 sequence is 15 residues long. Germline loops: CDR1 LNHNV, CDR2 YYDKDF (reference sequence). DNA for the CDR3: TGTGCCACCAGCAGAGATGGAGGGAGCAATCAGCCCCAGCATTTT. Protein product: CATSRDGGSNQPQHF.

The chain links TRBV6-5 to TRBJ2-1; the match to TRBD1 covers 10 bases. After removal of 10 bases from V and 5 bases from J, the junction contained 11 bases not matched to a gene. CDR1 and CDR2 (germline): MNHEY, SVGAGI. The CDR3 runs 15 residues. CDR3 sequence (DNA): TGTGCCACTATGGGGGACAGGGGCTGGGACAATGAGCAGTTCTTC. It codes for CATMGDRGWDNEQFF.